This TCR beta chain came from a study of regulatory T cells in long-lasting Graves disease. Notes on the study in general: Persistent Graves' disease cases displayed lower TCR diversity than newly diagnosed ones.

This clonotype was seen repeatedly, ten times or more. The antigen remains undetermined. Relying on iRepertoire HTBI primers and Arm-PCR of CDR3 regions, the team built TCR beta libraries. TCRdb processed the multiplex PCR reads anew with MiXCR; each CDR3 protein has one entry. The sample consists of approximately 490,000 distinct CDR3 sequences, 15% to 20% of them appearing once. Time point here: newly diagnosed GD, antithyroid drugs for less than 3 months. PBMC-derived RNA was used for the TCR library. Patients of an endocrinology department in Xi'an, China, were included. Germline loops: CDR1 MGHRA, CDR2 YSYEKL. J lost 7 bases, V lost 4 bases, and 10 bases had no gene match. This CDR3 is 16 amino acids long. The sample was also reused in another study, on T cells in Graves' hyperthyroidism and ophthalmopathy. That report adds: Disease duration under 2 months; hyperthyroidism patients were aged 18 to 65. Diagnosis relied on clinical symptoms, serum thyroxine and TRAb, thyroid ultrasound and orbital computed tomography.

This TCR came from a middle-aged man with Graves disease. The rearrangement links TRBV4-1 to TRBJ1-4, with TRBD1 identical over 9 bases. Source: peripheral blood mononuclear cells (PBMCs), taken at new diagnosis, from a patient treated with antithyroid drugs. The CDR3 sequence: CASSRSRDRETEKLFF. The CDR3 DNA is TGCGCCAGCAGCCGGTCCCGGGACAGGGAAACTGAAAAACTGTTTTTT.